This T cell receptor (beta chain) derives from a study of CXCR3-negative and CXCR3-positive naive CD8 T cells. Background on the study: For each library, about 1.5 +/- 0.3 million TRB reads were obtained, some 140 million in total.

A CD45RO-CCR7+CD27+CD95- phenotype identified naive CD8+ T cells. The germline gives CDR1 MGHRA, CDR2 YSYEKL. This CDR3 comprises 16 residues. cDNA libraries for TRB were generated by 5' RACE incorporating UMI labels. TCRdb reworked the 5' RACE reads into one entry per CDR3 protein, no DNA. The listing contains about 120,000 distinct CDR3 sequences. A note on this clonotype: Its antigen is unknown.

Study findings and constraints: More hydrophobic TRB CDR3s were found in CXCR3-positive naive cells than in CXCR3-negative naive cells. Within a donor, both naive subsets shared TRBV-TRBJ usage, unlike memory cells.

J is TRBJ2-7 and V is TRBV4-1; the D gene TCRdb calls, TRBD1, cannot be checked with no DNA. Sequenced: naive CXCR3+ CD8+ T cells from blood. Subset meaning: CD45RO-CCR7+CD27+CD95- naive CD8+ T cells expressing CXCR3 (TNR3+). The source of this sequence is a human donor in good health. Some clones in this sample may be carry-over from other donors' samples. CDR3 residues: CASSQDWGSHSYEQYF.